The T cell receptor (beta chain) under discussion was sequenced for a study of T-cell memory formation after mild COVID-19. At the level of the study: Largely donor-specific sequence clusters came from two donors. Study-wide results and limits: Contracting CD4+ clones sat mainly in CM and EM; CD8+ in EMRA.

Notes on this clonotype: Antigen: not known.

Germline CDR1 and CDR2: MNHNY and SVGAGI (reference sequence). V dropped 6 bases and J dropped 4 bases, with 12 bases sitting between them. This CDR3 spans 13 amino acids. 5'RACE with constant-segment primers yielded barcoded, UMI-tagged TCR alpha and TCR beta cDNA libraries. MiXCR was run by TCRdb on the 5' RACE reads, yielding one entry per CDR3 protein. The table records about 560,000 distinct CDR3 sequences, around a sixth of them present only once. The sequenced material came from PBMCs or a T cell subset sorted from them (not recorded which). The chain has TRBV6-6 and TRBJ1-1, with D maybe TRBD1 (5 bases). The clonotype was recovered from an adult woman who had mild COVID-19 (a few samples of this study predate the infection). Cell type and time point are not known. In DNA form, the CDR3 reads TGTGCCAGCAGCCCCGGGACCCCCACTGAAGCTTTCTTT. Translating it yields CASSPGTPTEAFF.